Listed below are T cell receptor beta chains from one sample, sequenced in a study of shared clonotypes between healthy human individuals. The method was immunoSEQ multiplex PCR; TCRdb's version includes in-frame clones alone and lacks a portion of them. The table includes some 2,100,000 clones, around 95% detected once. The specimen sequenced was naive CD4+ T cells sorted from blood. Receptor source: a man aged 18 to 29 in good health. The CDR3 runs from the conserved cysteine through the conserved F or W. D genes are given only for firm matches. Rows may omit the clone size; those that give it use once, few, many or a size class.

j_call,d_call,v_call,clone_size,cdr3_aa,cdr3_nt
TRBJ2-3,TRBD2,TRBV7-2,-,CASSLVRLAGGLRDTQYF,TGTGCCAGCAGCTTAGTGCGTCTAGCGGGAGGGCTTAGAGATACGCAGTATTTT
TRBJ1-4,TRBD1,TRBV5-1,-,CASSPRTGDNEKLFF,TGCGCCAGCAGCCCACGGACAGGCGATAATGAAAAACTGTTTTTT
TRBJ2-7,-,TRBV7-9,-,CASSEGGFEQYF,TGTGCCAGCAGCGAGGGGGGCTTCGAGCAGTACTTC
TRBJ1-2,-,TRBV10-3,-,CAISVQTNYGYTF,TGTGCCATCAGTGTGCAGACTAACTATGGCTACACCTTC
TRBJ1-5,TRBD1,TRBV6-6,-,CASKTGGNQPQHF,TGTGCCAGCAAAACAGGGGGCAATCAGCCCCAGCATTTT
TRBJ2-7,-,TRBV11-2,-,CASSKRDSSYEQYF,TGTGCCAGCAGCAAGAGGGACTCCTCCTACGAGCAGTACTTC
TRBJ1-1,TRBD1,TRBV25-1,-,CASTQQGDTEAFF,TGTGCCAGCACCCAGCAGGGGGACACTGAAGCTTTCTTT
TRBJ1-1,-,TRBV5-1,-,CASSGDVNTEAFF,TGCGCCAGCAGCGGGGATGTGAACACTGAAGCTTTCTTT
TRBJ2-1,-,TRBV25-1,-,CATGLRGPHNEQFF,TGTGCCACCGGCTTAAGAGGGCCCCACAATGAGCAGTTCTTC
TRBJ2-3,TRBD2,TRBV29-1,-,CSVAGGLAGVRVDTQYF,TGCAGCGTTGCGGGGGGACTAGCGGGAGTCCGGGTAGATACGCAGTATTTT
TRBJ2-5,-,TRBV5-1,-,CASSRELQETQYF,TGCGCCAGCTCTCGGGAGCTTCAAGAGACCCAGTACTTC
TRBJ2-7,TRBD1,TRBV6-6,-,CASSTSDRGYSYEQYF,TGTGCCAGCAGTACATCGGACAGGGGCTACTCCTACGAGCAGTACTTC
TRBJ1-1,-,TRBV5-4,-,CASSLGGTNTEAFF,TGTGCCAGCAGCTTGGGGGGTACGAACACTGAAGCTTTCTTT
TRBJ2-3,-,TRBV30,-,CAFIRQITQYF,TGTGCCTTTATTCGACAGATAACGCAGTATTTT
TRBJ1-5,TRBD1,TRBV5-8,-,CASSSGQVRNQPQHF,TGTGCCAGCAGCAGCGGACAGGTGCGAAATCAGCCCCAGCATTTT
TRBJ2-7,-,TRBV7-6,once,CASSQGTFSYEQYF,TGTGCCAGCAGCCAGGGGACATTTTCCTACGAGCAGTACTTC
TRBJ1-5,-,TRBV2,-,CASSETGQPQHF,TGTGCCAGCAGTGAAACAGGGCAGCCCCAGCATTTT
TRBJ1-3,-,TRBV6-5,-,CASSLAYSLSGNTIYF,TGTGCCAGCAGTTTAGCATATAGCCTCTCTGGAAACACCATATATTTT
TRBJ1-5,-,TRBV15,-,CATSQDSGNQPQHF,TGTGCCACCAGTCAGGACAGTGGCAATCAGCCCCAGCATTTT
TRBJ2-7,-,TRBV9,-,CASSVVPGYEQYF,TGTGCCAGCAGCGTAGTGCCCGGGTACGAGCAGTACTTC
TRBJ2-7,TRBD1,TRBV5-6,-,CASTPSGQLSSYEQYF,TGTGCCAGCACCCCTTCGGGACAGCTTAGCTCCTACGAGCAGTACTTC
TRBJ2-5,TRBD1,TRBV5-1,-,CASSQAGGIGETQYF,TGCGCCAGCAGCCAGGCAGGGGGAATCGGGGAGACCCAGTACTTC
TRBJ1-2,-,TRBV7-6,-,CASSSTLGGYTF,TGTGCCAGCAGCTCCACCCTCGGGGGCTACACCTTC
TRBJ2-1,TRBD2,TRBV28,-,CASSFSTSGGPLDEQFF,TGTGCCAGCAGTTTTTCAACTAGCGGGGGCCCCTTGGATGAGCAGTTCTTC
TRBJ2-7,-,TRBV6-6,-,CASSYSSEQYF,TGTGCCAGCAGTTACTCGAGCGAGCAGTACTTC
TRBJ2-3,-,TRBV5-6,-,CASSLTQTGTDTQYF,TGTGCCAGCAGCTTGACGCAGACAGGCACAGATACGCAGTATTTT
TRBJ2-7,TRBD1,TRBV28,-,CASSLLGTGGSWEQYF,TGTGCCAGCAGTTTGTTGGGGACAGGGGGCTCTTGGGAGCAGTACTTC
TRBJ2-7,TRBD1,TRBV6-1,once,CASSRQGSYEQYF,TGTGCCAGCTCCAGACAGGGGAGCTACGAGCAGTACTTC
TRBJ2-1,-,TRBV11-3,-,CASSPRGAYNEQFF,TGTGCCAGCAGCCCCCGAGGGGCCTACAATGAGCAGTTCTTC
TRBJ2-3,-,TRBV4-1,-,CASSPGPQGTDTQYF,TGCGCCAGCAGCCCGGGACCCCAAGGCACAGATACGCAGTATTTT
TRBJ1-6,-,TRBV6-1,-,CASSRTLLHF,TGTGCCAGCAGTAGGACACTGCTCCACTTT
TRBJ2-5,-,TRBV29-1,-,CSVNGRAQETQYF,TGCAGCGTTAATGGTAGAGCACAAGAGACCCAGTACTTC
TRBJ2-7,-,TRBV5-1,-,CASSLDLAVGPTEQYF,TGCGCCAGCAGCTTAGACTTAGCAGTAGGCCCCACCGAGCAGTACTTC
TRBJ1-2,-,TRBV6-6,-,CASSYRPLTYGYTF,TGTGCCAGCAGTTACCGTCCCCTGACCTATGGCTACACCTTC
TRBJ2-3,TRBD2,TRBV5-4,-,CASSSTSGRTDTQYF,TGTGCCAGCAGCTCGACTAGCGGGAGGACAGATACGCAGTATTTT
TRBJ1-4,TRBD1,TRBV10-1,-,CASSKPGQGAREKLFF,TGCGCCAGCAGCAAACCCGGACAGGGGGCAAGAGAAAAACTGTTTTTT
TRBJ2-7,-,TRBV6-5,-,CASTRLGEQYF,TGTGCCAGCACCCGGCTTGGCGAGCAGTACTTC
TRBJ2-1,TRBD2,TRBV18,-,CASSPIDSGGYNEQFF,TGTGCCAGCTCACCGATCGACAGCGGGGGCTACAATGAGCAGTTCTTC
TRBJ2-2,TRBD2,TRBV14,-,CASSPLAGGRWELFF,TGTGCCAGCAGCCCACTGGCGGGGGGGCGCTGGGAGCTGTTTTTT
TRBJ1-1,TRBD1,TRBV18,-,CASSPTGVDTEAFF,TGTGCCAGCTCACCGACAGGGGTGGACACTGAAGCTTTCTTT
TRBJ1-1,TRBD1,TRBV2,-,CASTWRGQGHTEAFF,TGTGCCAGCACCTGGCGGGGACAGGGCCACACTGAAGCTTTCTTT
TRBJ2-1,-,TRBV7-9,-,CASSLGHMNEQFF,TGTGCCAGCAGCTTAGGACACATGAATGAGCAGTTCTTC
TRBJ1-2,-,TRBV2,-,CASSNREGSYGYTF,TGTGCCAGCAGTAACAGGGAAGGATCCTATGGCTACACCTTC
TRBJ2-4,-,TRBV11-2,-,CASSHGLPIQYF,TGTGCCAGCAGCCACGGACTACCTATTCAGTACTTC
TRBJ2-7,-,TRBV5-1,-,CASSLERGIYEQYF,TGCGCCAGCAGCTTGGAGAGAGGTATCTACGAGCAGTACTTC
TRBJ1-3,TRBD1,TRBV14,-,CASSQGQGGNTIYF,TGTGCCAGCAGCCAGGGACAGGGCGGAAACACCATATATTTT
TRBJ2-7,TRBD2,TRBV7-2,once,CASSQRAGGLYEQYF,TGTGCCAGCAGCCAGCGAGCGGGGGGCCTCTACGAGCAGTACTTC
TRBJ2-3,-,TRBV30,-,CAWRNGGAGDTQYF,TGTGCCTGGAGGAACGGGGGCGCGGGAGATACGCAGTATTTT
TRBJ1-1,TRBD1,TRBV5-6,-,CASSLPGTANTEAFF,TGTGCCAGCAGCTTACCCGGGACAGCGAACACTGAAGCTTTCTTT
TRBJ2-6,-,TRBV19,-,CASSIRSSGANVLTF,TGTGCCAGTAGTATTAGGAGCTCTGGGGCCAACGTCCTGACTTTC
TRBJ2-3,-,TRBV15,-,CATSRAPLADTQYF,TGTGCCACCAGCAGAGCCCCGTTGGCAGATACGCAGTATTTT
TRBJ2-3,TRBD2,TRBV28,-,CASSERWTSGGGDTQYF,TGTGCCAGCAGTGAACGTTGGACTAGCGGGGGTGGAGATACGCAGTATTTT
TRBJ1-1,-,TRBV6-6,-,CASSLGGASTEAFF,TGTGCCAGCAGTTTGGGGGGCGCGTCCACTGAAGCTTTCTTT
TRBJ2-3,TRBD1,TRBV9,-,CASTTGAGQGADTQYF,TGTGCCAGCACCACCGGCGCGGGACAGGGGGCAGATACGCAGTATTTT
TRBJ2-2,-,TRBV7-2,-,CASSLTRGGGELFF,TGTGCCAGCAGCTTAACGCGGGGTGGCGGGGAGCTGTTTTTT
TRBJ2-5,TRBD2,TRBV11-2,-,CASSGLAGLQETQYF,TGTGCCAGCAGCGGGCTAGCGGGGCTACAAGAGACCCAGTACTTC
TRBJ2-3,TRBD2,TRBV11-3,-,CASSPAGGHTDTQYF,TGTGCCAGCAGCCCAGCGGGGGGACACACAGATACGCAGTATTTT